These 20 T cell receptor beta chains share one sample of origin, sequenced in a study of blood T cell repertoires in COVID-19. Data came from immunoSEQ multiplex PCR; TCRdb stores just in-frame clones and leaves some out. The data show roughly 100,000 clones, 69% seen once. Sequencing was carried out using peripheral blood. Every receptor here comes from an elderly man with acute or convalescent COVID-19.

The chain has TRBV5-6 and TRBJ2-7, with D possibly TRBD2 on 7 matching bases. The CDR3 spans 15 residues. CDR1 is SGHDT and CDR2 is YYEEEE in the germline V gene. Trimming removed 2 bases from V and 3 bases from J, with 15 bases in between. CDR3 in amino acids: CASSFYPGGHYEQYF. The CDR3 DNA reads as TGTGCCAGCAGCTTTTACCCCGGGGGGCACTACGAGCAGTACTTC.

V gene TRBV2 combines with J gene TRBJ2-1; no definite D call. The ends were cut back, 7 bases at V and 1 base at J, with 11 bases in the middle. The CDR3 spans 14 residues. Germline assignment: CDR1 SNHLY and CDR2 FYNNEI. CDR3 region: CASMRGTSYNEQFF. For the CDR3, the DNA is TGTGCCAGCATGAGAGGCACATCCTACAATGAGCAGTTCTTC.

V usage is TRBV7-9 and J usage is TRBJ1-3, with 7 bases matching TRBD1. The CDR3 is made up of 15 amino acids. Germline lookup yields CDR1 SEHNR and CDR2 FQNEAQ (reference sequence). With 6 bases clipped from V and 1 base from J, the junction kept 6 bases outside the gene matches. CDR3 sequence (DNA): TGTGCCAGCAGTTGGGACAGAACTTCTGGAAACACCATATATTTT. As protein: CASSWDRTSGNTIYF.

This chain joins TRBV5-6 and TRBJ2-4; D is unresolved. V lost 4 bases and J 0 bases, leaving 11 bases between the germline ends. Germline CDR1 and CDR2: SGHDT and YYEEEE. The length of the CDR3 is 15 residues. CDR3 region: CASSVLSRAKNIQYF. CDR3 bases: TGTGCCAGCAGCGTACTGTCGAGAGCCAAAAACATTCAGTACTTC.

The V call is TRBV20-1, the J call TRBJ2-4; D may be TRBD1 (6 bases). Trimming removed 6 bases from V and 16 bases from J, with 19 bases in between. The CDR3 length is 11 residues. Per germline, CDR1 DFQATT and CDR2 SNEGSKA (reference sequence). Written as DNA, the CDR3 is TGCAGTGCCAGCAGGGGTAGCTATGTCTACTTC. Protein product: CSASRGSYVYF.

The genes are TRBV7-8 and TRBJ2-5, with 14 bases fitting TRBD2. Germline V CDR1 and CDR2: SGHVS, FQNEAQ. The V segment lost 4 bases and the J segment 3 bases; nucleotides outside the gene matches: 7. The CDR3 is 17 amino acids. CDR3 amino acids: CASSSTSGRETEETQYF. As DNA, the CDR3 is TGTGCCAGCAGCTCGACTAGCGGGAGGGAGACAGAAGAGACCCAGTACTTC.

This chain joins TRBV6-5 and TRBJ1-6; 8 bases line up with TRBD1. Germline V gene data show CDR1 as MNHEY and CDR2 as SVGAGI. J lost 6 bases, V lost 6 bases, and 4 bases had no gene match. The CDR3 is made up of 14 amino acids. CDR3 protein: CASSQGAGNSPLHF. In DNA, the CDR3 is TGTGCCAGCAGCCAGGGGGCGGGTAATTCACCCCTCCACTTT.

This chain links TRBV11-2 with TRBJ1-2; 7 bases fit TRBD1. CDR1 and CDR2 from the germline V gene are SGHAT and FQNNGV. The CDR3 extends over 13 amino acids. The ends lost 4 bases at V and 9 bases at J; junction bases unmatched: 8. CDR3 sequence reads: CASSSTGVGSYTF. DNA for the CDR3: TGTGCCAGCAGCTCAACAGGGGTTGGTAGCTACACCTTC.

The rearrangement joins TRBV6-5 to TRBJ1-5, with a tentative D call TRBD1 (5 bases). Trimming stripped 5 bases from V and 7 bases from J, with 9 bases between. The CDR3 covers 12 residues. Germline-derived CDR1 and CDR2 are MNHEY and SVGAGI. Here the CDR3 reads CASSQGGQPQHF. CDR3 DNA sequence: TGTGCCAGCAGTCAGGGAGGGCAGCCCCAGCATTTT.

The chain carries TRBV4-2 and TRBJ1-4; 7 positions agree with TRBD1. Germline loops: CDR1 LGHNA, CDR2 YNFKEQ. The CDR3 is 15 residues long. J was trimmed by 2 bases and V by 4 bases; bases with no gene match: 4. CDR3 nucleotides: TGTGCCAGCAGCCTGGAGACAGGGACTAATGAAAAACTGTTTTTT. Amino acid sequence: CASSLETGTNEKLFF.

V and J are TRBV12-3 or TRBV12-4 and TRBJ2-7; TRBD2 matches 9 bases. There are 13 residues in the CDR3. J lost 7 bases, V lost 4 bases, and 5 bases had no gene match. In nucleotides, the CDR3 is TGTGCCAGCAGTTATAGCGGGAGTCGGGAGCAGTACTTC. This gives the protein CASSYSGSREQYF.

This clone has more than one count but fewer than ten. The V and J genes are TRBV7-9 and TRBJ2-7, with 8 bases matching TRBD1. The CDR3 is made up of 14 amino acids. After removal of 1 base from V and 5 bases from J, the junction contained 4 bases not matched to a gene. Germline V CDR1 and CDR2: SEHNR, FQNEAQ (reference sequence). CDR3 residues: CASSLVQGADEQYF. DNA for the CDR3: TGTGCCAGCAGCTTAGTTCAGGGGGCGGACGAGCAGTACTTC.

V and J are TRBV15 and TRBJ2-7, with D tentatively TRBD2 (6 bases). Trimming removed 0 bases at V and 5 bases at J, with 14 bases between. CDR3 length: 15 amino acids. Germline values: CDR1 LNHNV, CDR2 YYDKDF (reference sequence). The CDR3 spells CATSRDRRGNHEQYF. The CDR3 nucleotides are TGTGCCACCAGCAGAGATCGGCGGGGCAATCACGAGCAGTACTTC.

This clone was recorded a few times. This chain links TRBV25-1 with TRBJ2-2; 8 nucleotides align to TRBD1. Germline V gene sequence: CDR1 MGHDK, CDR2 SYGVNS. The CDR3 is made up of 14 amino acids. Trimming took 6 bases from V and 0 from J; bases not matched to a gene: 0. The CDR3 sequence: CASRTGANTGELFF. The CDR3 bases are TGTGCCAGCAGGACAGGGGCGAACACCGGGGAGCTGTTTTTT.

The gene calls are TRBV6-5 and TRBJ2-1; 12 positions match TRBD2. The germline V gene has CDR1 MNHEY and CDR2 SVGAGI. The length of the CDR3 is 15 residues. V dropped 5 bases and J dropped 10; count of bases not matched to a gene: 9. The DNA of the CDR3 is TGTGCCAGCAGTAAGACTAGCGGGAGTCGGAACGAGCAGTTCTTC. Residues: CASSKTSGSRNEQFF.

This clone was picked up many times. J is TRBJ2-1 and V is TRBV16; 7 nucleotides align to TRBD2. Germline V gene sequence: CDR1 KGHSY, CDR2 FQNENV. The CDR3 is 20 amino acids. V lost 1 base, J lost 8 bases, and 23 bases stayed unmatched. The CDR3 nucleotides read TGTGCCAGCAGCCAATTTAGCGCGGGAGACGTCCCCCCCGGAGAGGATGAGCAGTTCTTC. This encodes CASSQFSAGDVPPGEDEQFF.

This clone was counted only a few times. The rearrangement joins TRBV20-1 to TRBJ2-5; 10 bases line up with TRBD2. Trimming took 3 bases from V and 4 from J; bases not matched to a gene: 8. This CDR3 comprises 15 residues. Germline values: CDR1 DFQATT, CDR2 SNEGSKA (reference sequence). CDR3 nucleotides: TGCAGTGCTAGTCCTAGCGGGAGTGTGGGAGAGACCCAGTACTTC. It codes for CSASPSGSVGETQYF.

The chain recombines TRBV12-3 or TRBV12-4 with TRBJ1-6, with a tentative D call TRBD1 (5 bases). The CDR3 length is 13 residues. Trimming pared 5 bases from V and 6 bases from J, leaving 8 bases between. The chain's CDR3 is CASSGQGNSPLHF. DNA of the CDR3: TGTGCCAGCAGTGGGCAGGGTAATTCACCCCTCCACTTT.

The chain links TRBV30 to TRBJ1-3; no reliable D call. CDR3 length equals 13 residues. Trimming pared 5 bases from V and 0 bases from J, leaving 8 bases between. CDR1 is GTSNPN and CDR2 is SVGIG in the germline V gene (reference sequence). This CDR3 reads CAWGRSSGNTIYF. Written as DNA, the CDR3 is TGTGCCTGGGGGCGGTCCTCTGGAAACACCATATATTTT.

This clone came up once. The CDR3 region is CASSYLRLAGDEQYF. CDR3 DNA: TGTGCCAGCAGTTACTTGCGCCTAGCGGGAGACGAGCAGTACTTC. The chain uses TRBV6-2 or TRBV6-3 and TRBJ2-7; 10 nucleotides agree with TRBD2. The germline V gene encodes CDR1 MNHEY and CDR2 SVGEGT. The CDR3 loop spans 15 amino acids. The J segment lost 5 bases and the V segment lost 1 base, leaving 5 bases of the junction unmatched.